The 32 T cell receptor beta chains in this list originate from one sample, sequenced in a study of T-cell reconstitution after alpha-beta-depleted transplantation in children. Molecular barcoding with unique molecular identifiers was used for the TCRbeta library. TCRdb re-called the PCR reads with MiXCR, one entry per CDR3 protein. The sample includes approximately 150,000 distinct CDR3 sequences, around 10% of them seen just once. The sample was PBMCs, mostly from graft donor cells, taken 180 days after TCRalphabeta/CD19-depleted stem cell transplant. Source of these receptors: a female patient between 2 and 10 years old who had a stem cell transplant for congenital amegakaryocytic thrombocytopenia, so the T cells may come from the graft donor.

This clonotype was counted between two and nine times. V is TRBV29-1 and J is TRBJ1-1, with 7 bases that match TRBD1. The CDR3 runs 13 residues. The V gene's germline CDR1 is SQVTM and CDR2 ANQGSEA. The V segment lost 7 bases and the J segment 8 bases; nucleotides outside the gene matches: 13. Written as DNA, the CDR3 is TGCAGCGCCTTCTTTCGTACGGGACAGGAAGCTTTCTTT. This translates into CSAFFRTGQEAFF. The whole variable domain, remainder taken from reference TRBV29-1 and TRBJ1-1, is SAVISQKPSRDICQRGTSLTIQCQVDSQVTMMFWYRQQPGQSLTLIATANQGSEATYESGFVIDKFPISRPNLTFSTLTVSNMSPEDSSIYLCSAFFRTGQEAFFGQGTRLTVV.

To note about this clonotype: A much more abundant neighbour one base away suggests this may be a read error. The genes are TRBV3-1 and TRBJ2-7; the D is unclear. The germline V and J ends were trimmed by 0 bases and 2 bases, with 14 bases remaining between them. The CDR3 runs to 16 residues. The germline CDR1 and CDR2 sequences are LGHDT and YNNKEL (reference sequence). The CDR3 sequence is CASSQDPQAFTYEQYF. As DNA, the CDR3 is TGTGCCAGCAGCCAAGATCCTCAGGCGTTTACCTACGAGCAGTACTTC.

In its sample, this clonotype was seen many times. The V and J genes are TRBV12-3 or TRBV12-4 and TRBJ2-1; 11 bases agree with TRBD2. V was clipped by 3 bases and J by 8 bases; unmatched bases: 9. The CDR3 runs to 16 residues. In DNA form, the CDR3 reads TGTGCCAGCAGTTTTAGTCTAGCGGGAGGTCGGGATGAGCAGTTCTTC. It codes for CASSFSLAGGRDEQFF.

This clonotype showed up many times. The DNA for the CDR3 is TGTGCCAGCAGCCAAACTAATGAGCAGTTCTTC. Amino acid sequence: CASSQTNEQFF. The rearrangement links TRBV3-1 to TRBJ2-1; D unclear. V was clipped by 2 bases and J by 7 bases, with 3 bases between them. The germline V gene has CDR1 LGHDT and CDR2 YNNKEL (reference sequence). This CDR3 spans 11 amino acids.

The genes are TRBV5-1 and TRBJ1-1, with D unresolved. CDR1 SGHRS and CDR2 YFSETQ come from the germline V gene. V was trimmed by 5 bases and J by 7 bases, leaving 24 bases between them. CDR3 size: 16 residues. Here the CDR3 DNA reads TGCGCCAGCAGGTTTTGGGGTAGTACAGAATCGGATGAAGCTTTCTTT. Protein sequence: CASRFWGSTESDEAFF.

This clonotype occurred many times. The J gene is TRBJ2-3, the V gene TRBV29-1; TRBD2 matches 12 bases. The CDR3 is 16 amino acids. Germline CDR1 is SQVTM and CDR2 is ANQGSEA. Germline trimming cut 7 bases from V and 0 bases from J; bases unmatched to any gene: 8. The CDR3 spells CSANLAGGTSTDTQYF. In nucleotides, the CDR3 is TGCAGCGCCAACCTAGCGGGAGGGACGAGCACAGATACGCAGTATTTT.

A word on this clonotype: A clone one base away is much larger, so this may be a read error. J is TRBJ2-5 and V is TRBV4-1; TRBD2 agrees at 9 bases. The CDR3 loop spans 16 amino acids. Germline CDR1 reads MGHRA; CDR2 reads YSYEKL. Trimming cost V 3 bases and J 2 bases; bases outside gene matches: 7. The CDR3: CASSHWTSVKQETQYF. CDR3 coding DNA: TGCGCCAGCAGCCACTGGACTAGCGTGAAACAAGAGACCCAGTACTTC.

In its sample, this clonotype was seen a few times. This chain connects TRBV6-1 to TRBJ2-3; TRBD2 matches at 7 bases. Per the germline V gene, CDR1 is MNHNS and CDR2 is SASEGT. The ends lost 6 bases at V and 3 bases at J; junction bases unmatched: 6. The CDR3 sequence is 14 residues long. CDR3 DNA: TGTGCCAGCAGGAAAAGCGGGAAAACAGATACGCAGTATTTT. The encoded protein is CASRKSGKTDTQYF.

This clonotype was picked up many times. V is TRBV11-2 and J is TRBJ1-6; D is ambiguous. Germline V gene sequence: CDR1 SGHAT, CDR2 FQNNGV. The V and J ends lost 5 bases and 3 bases respectively, with 8 bases between them. The CDR3 loop spans 14 amino acids. The CDR3 DNA reads TGTGCCAGCAGCCCCGGGTTCTATAATTCACCCCTCCACTTT. This translates into CASSPGFYNSPLHF.

There are a few counts of this clonotype. The V gene is TRBV6-1, the J gene TRBJ2-7, with 7 bases aligning to TRBD1. From germline, CDR1 is MNHNS and CDR2 SASEGT. This CDR3 is 14 amino acids long. V trimming: 4 bases; J trimming: 3 bases; junction bases outside the gene matches: 6. The CDR3 loop is CASSGRGLIYEQYF. CDR3 sequence (DNA): TGTGCCAGCAGTGGTAGGGGGCTGATCTACGAGCAGTACTTC.

This clonotype was recorded many times. The chain couples TRBV7-8 to TRBJ2-7; 13 bases are shared with TRBD2. Germline V gives CDR1 SGHVS, CDR2 FQNEAQ. The CDR3 extends over 15 amino acids. The ends lost 5 bases at V and 3 bases at J; junction bases unmatched: 4. The CDR3 loop is CASSPRTSGGYEQYF. The CDR3 bases are TGTGCCAGCAGCCCCCGGACTAGCGGGGGCTACGAGCAGTACTTC.

This clonotype was observed many times. The chain combines TRBV29-1 with TRBJ2-7; D possibly matches TRBD1 or TRBD2 (5 bases each). The ends were cut back, 6 bases at V and 4 bases at J, with 19 bases in the middle. Germline loops: CDR1 SQVTM, CDR2 ANQGSEA. CDR3 length equals 14 residues. In nucleotides, the CDR3 is TGCAGCGTCGGGGCCGGGACCCCTATATACGAGCAGTACTTC. It codes for CSVGAGTPIYEQYF.

The rearrangement joins TRBV19 to TRBJ1-2; the D is unclear. The CDR3 consists of 13 residues. Germline CDR1 and CDR2: LNHDA and SQIVND (reference sequence). Trimming left V 8 bases short and J 4 bases short, with 14 bases between. The CDR3 here is CASGLVESYGYTF. CDR3 nucleotides: TGTGCCAGTGGGTTGGTCGAAAGCTATGGCTACACCTTC.

There are many counts of this clonotype. The chain employs TRBV5-1 and TRBJ2-1; TRBD1 matches 10 bases. Germline V gives CDR1 SGHRS, CDR2 YFSETQ. With 0 bases clipped from V and 4 bases from J, the junction kept 19 bases outside the gene matches. The CDR3 has 21 amino acids. As DNA, the CDR3 is TGCGCCAGCAGCTTGGCCGGCGGGACAGGGGACAGCGGGAGCTTGTACAATGAGCAGTTCTTC. It encodes CASSLAGGTGDSGSLYNEQFF.

The sample holds many counts of this clonotype. J is TRBJ2-7 and V is TRBV20-1, with TRBD1 matching over 9 bases. Germline assignment: CDR1 DFQATT and CDR2 SNEGSKA (reference sequence). The CDR3 totals 13 residues. V gave up 0 bases and J gave up 6 bases; unmatched junction bases: 3. The CDR3 spells CSARDNRGREQYF. In DNA, the CDR3 is TGCAGTGCTAGAGATAACAGGGGGCGCGAGCAGTACTTC.

This clonotype was recorded many times. DNA of the CDR3: TGCAGCGTTGGTCAGCTCAGGGGGTCCACTGAAGCTTTCTTT. It specifies CSVGQLRGSTEAFF. V is TRBV29-1 and J is TRBJ1-1; the match to TRBD1 covers 7 bases. Germline trimming cut 4 bases from V and 4 bases from J; bases unmatched to any gene: 9. Germline V gene lookup returns CDR1 SQVTM and CDR2 ANQGSEA. The CDR3 runs to 14 residues. Complete variable domain (other parts from reference TRBV29-1 and TRBJ1-1): SAVISQKPSRDICQRGTSLTIQCQVDSQVTMMFWYRQQPGQSLTLIATANQGSEATYESGFVIDKFPISRPNLTFSTLTVSNMSPEDSSIYLCSVGQLRGSTEAFFGQGTRLTVV.

This clonotype came up a few times. V is TRBV20-1 and J is TRBJ2-7; D unresolved. Germline assignment: CDR1 DFQATT and CDR2 SNEGSKA (reference sequence). The CDR3 contains 13 residues. Trimming removed 1 base at V and 6 bases at J, with 13 bases between. DNA for the CDR3: TGCAGTGCTAGAGTGGCAGGACGGGTCGAGCAGTACTTC. This translates into CSARVAGRVEQYF.

This chain connects TRBV4-1 to TRBJ2-3; D is uncertain. CDR1 and CDR2 from the germline V gene are MGHRA and YSYEKL. V was trimmed by 0 bases and J by 4 bases, leaving 8 bases between them. There are 14 residues in the CDR3. The CDR3 loop is CASSQDRWADTQYF. The CDR3 DNA reads TGCGCCAGCAGCCAAGATCGGTGGGCAGATACGCAGTATTTT.

With respect to this clonotype: This may be a read error: a much more frequent sequence differs by one nucleotide. The chain links TRBV6-5 to TRBJ2-3; tentatively, D is TRBD2 (6 bases). V was clipped by 2 bases and J by 8 bases, with 17 bases between them. Germline assignment: CDR1 MNHEY and CDR2 SVGAGI. The CDR3 extends over 15 amino acids. CDR3 nucleotide sequence: TGTGCCAGCAGTTACCCCGGACGGAGGGCCGGTACGCAGTATTTT. This encodes CASSYPGRRAGTQYF.

This clonotype was counted only a few times. The chain's CDR3 is CASSQTTGTLTGNTIYF. In DNA form, the CDR3 reads TGTGCCAGCAGCCAAACGACAGGAACTTTGACCGGAAACACCATATATTTT. The chain links TRBV4-2 to TRBJ1-3, with D perhaps matching TRBD1 (6 bases). This CDR3 is 17 amino acids long. Germline CDR1 LGHNA, CDR2 YNFKEQ. Trimming took off 2 bases at V and 4 bases at J, with 18 bases between the two ends.

This clonotype was picked up many times. The chain links TRBV12-3 or TRBV12-4 to TRBJ2-7, with D perhaps matching TRBD1 (6 bases). V lost 6 bases and J lost 3, with 12 bases in between. This CDR3 spans 13 amino acids. The CDR3 sequence is CASSVGQHYEQYF. In nucleotides, the CDR3 is TGTGCCAGCAGCGTAGGACAGCACTACGAGCAGTACTTC.

This clonotype was counted at least ten times. The chain carries TRBV6-6 and TRBJ2-7; 7 nucleotides agree with TRBD1. V gave up 5 bases and J gave up 7 bases; unmatched junction bases: 8. The CDR3 has 13 residues. Germline CDR1 is MNHNY and CDR2 is SVGAGI (reference sequence). CDR3 nucleotide sequence: TGTGCCAGCAGTACGGGACAGCCCGGGGAGCAGTACTTC. It specifies CASSTGQPGEQYF.

This clonotype has at least ten counts. J is TRBJ2-3 and V is TRBV12-3 or TRBV12-4; D remains ambiguous. The CDR3 runs 14 residues. V was trimmed by 3 bases and J by 3 bases, leaving 10 bases between them. The CDR3 bases are TGTGCCAGCAGTTTGGTGTTGGGAACAGATACGCAGTATTTT. Amino acids: CASSLVLGTDTQYF.

As to this clonotype: A much larger clone lies one base from this, so it may be a read error. The missing conserved phenylalanine or tryptophan at the end of this CDR3 makes a read error likely. The chain is built from TRBV5-1 and TRBJ2-7; the D gene is possibly TRBD1 (7 bases). The CDR3 length is 15 residues. Germline CDR1 is SGHRS and CDR2 is YFSETQ. Trimming left V 1 base short and J 7 bases short, with 18 bases between. The CDR3 sequence: CASSLWTGSAGEQYL. The CDR3 DNA follows: TGCGCCAGCAGCTTGTGGACAGGATCGGCGGGGGAGCAGTACTTA.

This clonotype has ten or more counts. The chain carries TRBV6-1 and TRBJ1-2; TRBD1 matches at 9 bases. Germline V gene sequence: CDR1 MNHNS, CDR2 SASEGT. Trimming at V came to 6 bases and at J to 12 bases, leaving 11 bases not matched to a gene. The CDR3 spans 13 residues. The CDR3 spells CASSSRGQGLNTF. CDR3 in DNA: TGTGCCAGCAGCTCACGAGGACAGGGGTTGAACACCTTC.

This clonotype was counted many times. The gene calls are TRBV3-1 and TRBJ1-2; D gene unclear. The V and J ends lost 0 bases and 3 bases respectively, with 11 bases between them. CDR1 LGHDT and CDR2 YNNKEL come from the germline V gene (reference sequence). There are 15 residues in the CDR3. For the CDR3, the DNA is TGTGCCAGCAGCCAAGATCCCAGCAGAGACTATGGCTACACCTTC. It encodes CASSQDPSRDYGYTF.

In its sample, this clonotype was seen a few times. The chain recombines TRBV6-1 with TRBJ2-3; the match to TRBD1 covers 10 bases. The CDR3 extends over 15 amino acids. Looked up from germline, CDR1 is MNHNS and CDR2 is SASEGT. Trimming at V came to 4 bases and at J to 1 base, leaving 2 bases not matched to a gene. In DNA form, the CDR3 reads TGTGCCAGCAGTGCCGGGACAGGGGGCACAGATACGCAGTATTTT. It is translated as CASSAGTGGTDTQYF.

This clonotype was seen at least ten times. The chain carries TRBV6-6 and TRBJ2-7; 10 bases line up with TRBD1. Germline-derived CDR1 and CDR2 are MNHNY and SVGAGI (reference sequence). Trimming removed 2 bases from V and 5 bases from J; junction bases left unmatched: 0. This CDR3 spans 13 amino acids. The CDR3 here is CASSYGTGDEQYF. The CDR3 DNA sequence: TGTGCCAGCAGTTACGGGACAGGGGACGAGCAGTACTTC.

Comment on this clonotype: In this CDR3 the conserved last residue, phenylalanine or tryptophan, is missing, so a read error is likely. The rearrangement joins TRBV7-2 to TRBJ2-4; no clear D gene. V gave up 2 bases and J gave up 5 bases, with 10 bases separating them. Germline V gene lookup returns CDR1 SGHTA and CDR2 FQGNSA. This CDR3 is built from 14 residues. The CDR3 nucleotides read TGTGCCAGCAGCTTAAGGGTCGGAGAAAACATTCAGTACTTG. Translation: CASSLRVGENIQYL.

Only a few counts were recorded for this clonotype. CDR3 coding DNA: TGTGCCATCAGTGAGTTCAACTCCCGACAGGGACTGAGCACTGAAGCTTTCTTT. As protein: CAISEFNSRQGLSTEAFF. V is TRBV10-3 and J is TRBJ1-1; 7 bases match TRBD1. V trimming: 1 base; J trimming: 4 bases; junction bases outside the gene matches: 15. This CDR3 spans 18 amino acids. The germline CDR1 and CDR2 sequences are ENHRY and SYGVKD.

This clonotype was seen only a few times. This sequence joins TRBV6-1 and TRBJ1-2; D is unclear. Trimming stripped 3 bases from V and 7 bases from J, with 3 bases between. The CDR3 runs to 10 residues. CDR1 is MNHNS, CDR2 SASEGT, per germline. CDR3: CASSDFGYTF. The CDR3 DNA sequence: TGTGCCAGCAGTGATTTTGGCTACACCTTC.

This clonotype was seen a single time. The J gene is TRBJ2-5, the V gene TRBV18; maybe TRBD1 (6 bases). CDR1 is KGHSH, CDR2 LQKENI, per germline. Deletions cut 2 bases from V and 2 bases from J, with 9 bases between. There are 14 residues in the CDR3. In nucleotides, the CDR3 is TGTGCCAGCTCACCATCCGGGACACAAGAGACCCAGTACTTC. Translation gives CASSPSGTQETQYF.